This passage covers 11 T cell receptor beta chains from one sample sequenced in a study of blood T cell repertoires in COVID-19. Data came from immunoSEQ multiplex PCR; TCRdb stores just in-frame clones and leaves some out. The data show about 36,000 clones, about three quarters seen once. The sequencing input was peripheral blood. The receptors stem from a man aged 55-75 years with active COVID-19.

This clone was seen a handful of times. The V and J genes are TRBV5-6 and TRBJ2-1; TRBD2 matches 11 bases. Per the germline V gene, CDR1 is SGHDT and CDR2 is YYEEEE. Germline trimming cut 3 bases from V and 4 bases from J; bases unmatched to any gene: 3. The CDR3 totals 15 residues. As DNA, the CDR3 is TGTGCCAGCAGCTCCCTAGCGGGAGGTTACAATGAGCAGTTCTTC. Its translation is CASSSLAGGYNEQFF.

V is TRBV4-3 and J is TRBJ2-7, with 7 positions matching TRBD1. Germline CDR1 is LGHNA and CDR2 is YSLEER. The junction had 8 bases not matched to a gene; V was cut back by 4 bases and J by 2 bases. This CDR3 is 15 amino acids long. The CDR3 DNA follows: TGCGCCAGCAGCCCTGAACAGGGGATTACCTACGAGCAGTACTTC. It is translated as CASSPEQGITYEQYF.

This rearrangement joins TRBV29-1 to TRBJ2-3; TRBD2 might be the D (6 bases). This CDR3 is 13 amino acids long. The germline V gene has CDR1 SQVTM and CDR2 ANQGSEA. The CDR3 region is CAGGLSLTDTQYF. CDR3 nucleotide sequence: TGCGCCGGAGGGCTATCCCTCACAGATACGCAGTATTTT.

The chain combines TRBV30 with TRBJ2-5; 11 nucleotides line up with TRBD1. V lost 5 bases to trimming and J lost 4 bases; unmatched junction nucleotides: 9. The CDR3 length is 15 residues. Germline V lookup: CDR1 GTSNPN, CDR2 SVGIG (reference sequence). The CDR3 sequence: CAWGPGQGVRETQYF. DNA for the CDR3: TGTGCCTGGGGTCCGGGACAGGGGGTTCGAGAGACCCAGTACTTC.

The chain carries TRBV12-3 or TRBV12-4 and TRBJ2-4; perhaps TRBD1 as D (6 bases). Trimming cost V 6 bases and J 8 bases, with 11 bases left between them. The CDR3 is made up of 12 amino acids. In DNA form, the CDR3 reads TGTGCCAGCAGCCAGTGGGGGCACATTCAGTACTTC. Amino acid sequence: CASSQWGHIQYF.

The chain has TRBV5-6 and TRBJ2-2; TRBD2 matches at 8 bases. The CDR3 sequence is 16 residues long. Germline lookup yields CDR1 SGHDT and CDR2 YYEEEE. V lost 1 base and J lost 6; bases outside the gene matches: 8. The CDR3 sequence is CASSLIYAGGAGELFF. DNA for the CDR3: TGTGCCAGCAGCTTGATATATGCGGGGGGTGCCGGGGAGCTGTTTTTT.

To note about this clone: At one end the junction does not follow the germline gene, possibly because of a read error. CDR3 protein: CASSLGLARDTQYF. CDR3 nucleotides: TGTGCCAGCAGCCTAGGACTAGCGAGGGATACGCAGTATTTT. V gene TRBV13 combines with J gene TRBJ2-3; TRBD2 agrees at 9 bases. The CDR3 is 14 amino acids. Per germline, CDR1 PRHDT and CDR2 FYEKMQ (reference sequence).

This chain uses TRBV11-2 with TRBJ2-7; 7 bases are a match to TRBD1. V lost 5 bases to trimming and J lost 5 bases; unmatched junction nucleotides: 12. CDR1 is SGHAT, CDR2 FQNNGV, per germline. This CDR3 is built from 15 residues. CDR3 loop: CASSQHLTGTNEQYF. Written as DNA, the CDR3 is TGTGCCAGCAGCCAGCACCTGACAGGGACAAACGAGCAGTACTTC.

This chain's CDR3 is CASSLNQGATGNTIYF. DNA for the CDR3: TGTGCCAGCAGCTTAAATCAGGGGGCTACTGGAAACACCATATATTTT. The gene calls are TRBV5-5 and TRBJ1-3, with 8 bases lining up with TRBD1. The length of the CDR3 is 16 residues. The germline V gene has CDR1 SGHKS and CDR2 YYEKEE (reference sequence). With V trimmed by 2 bases and J by 2 bases, 6 bases remained unmatched.

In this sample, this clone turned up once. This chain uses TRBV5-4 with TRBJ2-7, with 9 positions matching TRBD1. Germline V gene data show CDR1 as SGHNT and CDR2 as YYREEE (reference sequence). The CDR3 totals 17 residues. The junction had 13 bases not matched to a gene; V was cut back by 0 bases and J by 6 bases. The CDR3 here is CASSLDFGGTGTLEQYF. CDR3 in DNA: TGTGCCAGCAGCTTGGACTTCGGTGGGACAGGGACTCTCGAGCAGTACTTC.

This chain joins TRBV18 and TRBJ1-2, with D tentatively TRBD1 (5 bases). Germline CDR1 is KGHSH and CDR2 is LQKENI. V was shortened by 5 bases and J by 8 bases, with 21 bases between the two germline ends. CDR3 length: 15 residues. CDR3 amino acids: CASSIVREGWSGYTF. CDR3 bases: TGTGCCAGCTCAATAGTCAGGGAAGGTTGGAGCGGCTACACCTTC. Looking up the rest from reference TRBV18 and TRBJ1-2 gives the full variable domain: NAGVMQNPRHLVRRRGQEARLRCSPMKGHSHVYWYRQLPEEGLKFMVYLQKENIIDESGMPKERFSAEFPKEGPSILRIQQVVRGDSAAYFCASSIVREGWSGYTFGSGTRLTVV.